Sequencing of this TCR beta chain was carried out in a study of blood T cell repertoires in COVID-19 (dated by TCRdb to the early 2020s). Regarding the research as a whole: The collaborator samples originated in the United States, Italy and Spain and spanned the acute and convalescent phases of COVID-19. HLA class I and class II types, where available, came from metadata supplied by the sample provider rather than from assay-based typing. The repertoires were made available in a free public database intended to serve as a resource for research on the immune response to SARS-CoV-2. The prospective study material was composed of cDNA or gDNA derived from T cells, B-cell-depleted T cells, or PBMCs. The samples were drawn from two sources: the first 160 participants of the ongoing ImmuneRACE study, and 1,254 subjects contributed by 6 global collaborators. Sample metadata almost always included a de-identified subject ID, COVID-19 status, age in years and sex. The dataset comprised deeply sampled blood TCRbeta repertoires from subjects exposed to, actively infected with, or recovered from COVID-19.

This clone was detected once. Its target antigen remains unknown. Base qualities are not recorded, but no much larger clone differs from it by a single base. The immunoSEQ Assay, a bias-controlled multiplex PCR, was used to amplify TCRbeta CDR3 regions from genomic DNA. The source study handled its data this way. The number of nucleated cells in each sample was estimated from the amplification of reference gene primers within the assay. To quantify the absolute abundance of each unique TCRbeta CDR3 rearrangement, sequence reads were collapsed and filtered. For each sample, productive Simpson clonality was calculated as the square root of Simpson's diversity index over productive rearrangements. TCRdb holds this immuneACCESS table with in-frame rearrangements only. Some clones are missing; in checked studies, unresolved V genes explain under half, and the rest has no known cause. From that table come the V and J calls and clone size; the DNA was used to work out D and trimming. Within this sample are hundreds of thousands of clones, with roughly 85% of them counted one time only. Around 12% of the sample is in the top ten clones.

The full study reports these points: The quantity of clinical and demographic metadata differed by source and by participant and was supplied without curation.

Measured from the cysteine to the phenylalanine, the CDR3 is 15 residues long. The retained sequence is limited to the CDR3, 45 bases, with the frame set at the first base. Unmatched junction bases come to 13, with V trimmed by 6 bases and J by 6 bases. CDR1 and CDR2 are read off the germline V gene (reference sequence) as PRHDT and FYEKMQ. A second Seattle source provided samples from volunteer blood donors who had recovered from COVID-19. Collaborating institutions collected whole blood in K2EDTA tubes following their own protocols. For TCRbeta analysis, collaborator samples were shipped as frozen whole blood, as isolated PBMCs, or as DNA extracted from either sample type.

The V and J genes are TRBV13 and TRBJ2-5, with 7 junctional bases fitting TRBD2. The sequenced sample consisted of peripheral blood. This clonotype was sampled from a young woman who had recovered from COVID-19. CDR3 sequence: CASSSGGEEGKTQYF. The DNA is TGTGCCAGCAGTTCGGGGGGAGAGGAAGGGAAGACCCAGTACTTC.